What follows are 25 T cell receptor beta chains derived from one specimen sequenced in a study of human T cells and chemical hapten exposure (dated by TCRdb to the early 2020s). This sample's time point label indicates: pre-sensitization, week 0. The treatment or condition label corresponds to: therapeutic diphenylcyclopropenone sensitization with weekly scalp DPC. The method was RACE. TCRdb names NextSeq 500 as the instrument used. TCRdb applied fastp at Q25 and MiXCR to the public reads, then kept only in-frame beta chains. Every entry covers one CDR3 protein and lists the most common genes and DNA from its rows. The sample table contains a few hundred thousand distinct CDR3 sequences; only one count was recorded for around 5.5% of them. Over 7% of the sample is in the top ten clones. This specimen was whole blood, taken in connection with sensitization to the hapten diphenylcyclopropenone (DPC). These receptors all stem from a woman aged 18-29 years with alopecia areata. Some clones in this sample may be carry-over from other donors' samples.

This clonotype was seen at least ten times. Germline and junction disagree at one end, which may indicate a read error. CDR3 loop: CASRLGTGSTDTQYF. The CDR3 DNA sequence: TGTGCCAGCAGATTAGGGACTGGAAGCACAGATACGCAGTATTTT. The chain is built from TRBV7-9 and TRBJ2-3; maybe TRBD2 (6 bases). The CDR3 contains 15 residues. Germline CDR1 reads SEHNR; CDR2 reads FQNEAQ (reference sequence).

The chain has TRBV12-5 and TRBJ1-1; 7 nucleotides line up with TRBD1. J lost 9 bases, V lost 1 base, and 8 bases had no gene match. Germline CDR1 is LGHNT and CDR2 is FRNRAP. The length of the CDR3 is 14 residues. The CDR3 coding sequence is TGTGCTAGTGGTTTGGCCACCGGGACAGAGAAAGCTTTCTTT. It is translated as CASGLATGTEKAFF.

Only a few counts were recorded for this clonotype. The rearrangement joins TRBV20-1 to TRBJ2-7, with TRBD1 as a possible D gene (5 bases). Germline assignment: CDR1 DFQATT and CDR2 SNEGSKA (reference sequence). This CDR3 has 13 residues. Trimming stripped 4 bases from V and 3 bases from J, with 13 bases between. CDR3 loop: CSAKTGRGYEQYF. As DNA, the CDR3 is TGCAGTGCTAAGACCGGTAGGGGCTACGAGCAGTACTTC.

This clonotype showed up just a few times. This chain connects TRBV20-1 to TRBJ1-2, with D possibly being TRBD1 (6 bases). From germline, CDR1 is DFQATT and CDR2 SNEGSKA (reference sequence). The ends were cut back, 5 bases at V and 3 bases at J, with 13 bases in the middle. The CDR3 runs to 13 residues. CDR3 sequence: CSAPKGGDYGYTF. As DNA, the CDR3 is TGCAGTGCTCCCAAGGGGGGCGACTATGGCTACACCTTC.

The table lists this clonotype with many counts. The rearrangement uses TRBV6-2 or TRBV6-3 and TRBJ2-6; no clear D. V shed 10 bases and J shed 2 bases, with 9 bases lying between them. The CDR3 consists of 13 residues. CDR1 MNHEY and CDR2 SVGEGT come from the germline V gene. The CDR3 spells CATHQAGANVLTF. The CDR3 coding sequence is TGTGCCACCCACCAAGCTGGGGCCAACGTCCTGACTTTC.

This clonotype was detected ten times or more. This chain uses TRBV6-1 with TRBJ1-5, with unresolved D. The germline V gene encodes CDR1 MNHNS and CDR2 SASEGT. The ends were cut back, 8 bases at V and 6 bases at J, with 29 bases in the middle. This CDR3 contains 18 residues. The DNA for the CDR3 is TGTGCCAGCGCCACTGTGAGACACGGCACTTCATTGGGTCAGCCCCAGCATTTT. This sequence encodes CASATVRHGTSLGQPQHF.

This clonotype has ten or more counts. The genes are TRBV4-2 and TRBJ2-7; 7 bases align to TRBD2. Germline V gene data show CDR1 as LGHNA and CDR2 as YNFKEQ. This CDR3 has 15 residues. Trimming cost V 1 base and J 4 bases; bases outside gene matches: 7. The CDR3 protein is CASSQVLAADYEQYF. The CDR3 region has the DNA TGTGCCAGCAGCCAAGTTCTAGCGGCAGATTACGAGCAGTACTTC.

This clonotype has at least ten counts. The chain joins TRBV3-1 to TRBJ1-6; D gene unclear. The V gene lost 0 bases and the J gene lost 9 bases, with 15 bases spanning the gap. This CDR3 spans 16 amino acids. Germline V gene sequence: CDR1 LGHDT, CDR2 YNNKEL (reference sequence). CDR3 protein: CASSQDVPTGLSPLHF. CDR3 coding DNA: TGTGCCAGCAGCCAAGACGTCCCCACGGGTCTTTCACCCCTCCACTTT.

This clonotype was detected a few times. This chain links TRBV6-2 or TRBV6-3 with TRBJ2-2; TRBD1 is a possible D gene (6 bases). Trimming left V 8 bases short and J 0 bases short, with 13 bases between. CDR1 and CDR2 (germline): MNHEY, SVGEGT. This CDR3 comprises 15 residues. The CDR3 sequence is CASYEGHTNTGELFF. The DNA for the CDR3 is TGTGCCAGCTATGAGGGACACACGAACACCGGGGAGCTGTTTTTT.

This clonotype was picked up a small number of times. The chain couples TRBV18 to TRBJ2-4; a possible D gene is TRBD1 (5 bases). Germline V CDR1 and CDR2: KGHSH, LQKENI. V lost 5 bases and J 6 bases, leaving 11 bases between the germline ends. The CDR3 length is 13 residues. The CDR3 sequence is CASSTQGRNIQYF. CDR3 bases: TGTGCCAGCTCAACTCAGGGTAGAAACATTCAGTACTTC.

This clonotype has ten or more counts. The rearrangement uses TRBV2 and TRBJ2-1, with 8 bases identical to TRBD1. Unmatched junction bases numbered 4, after V lost 6 bases and J lost 6 bases. Looked up from germline, CDR1 is SNHLY and CDR2 is FYNNEI. This CDR3 is 13 amino acids long. Here the CDR3 reads CASRTDRANEQFF. The CDR3 DNA follows: TGTGCCAGCAGGACGGACAGGGCCAATGAGCAGTTCTTC.

The V gene is TRBV6-2 or TRBV6-3, the J gene TRBJ1-5; D gene uncertain. The germline V gene has CDR1 MNHEY and CDR2 SVGEGT. The V and J ends lost 11 bases and 7 bases respectively, with 9 bases between them. This CDR3 comprises 10 residues. The CDR3 nucleotides read TGTGCCGTCGGGAGCCAGCCCCAGCATTTT. The encoded protein is CAVGSQPQHF.

This clonotype was seen at least ten times. The chain combines TRBV6-2 or TRBV6-3 with TRBJ1-5; TRBD1 might be the D (5 bases). Trimming removed 2 bases from V and 3 bases from J, with 14 bases in between. Germline V CDR1 and CDR2: MNHEY, SVGEGT. This CDR3 spans 16 amino acids. CDR3 DNA sequence: TGTGCCAGCAGTTACGGGCAGTTAGGGACCAATCAGCCCCAGCATTTT. Residues: CASSYGQLGTNQPQHF.

In this sample, this clonotype turned up many times. V is TRBV4-3 and J is TRBJ1-1; tentative D call: TRBD1 (5 bases). Trimming pared 0 bases from V and 3 bases from J, leaving 11 bases between. Germline values: CDR1 LGHNA, CDR2 YSLEER. The CDR3 runs to 15 residues. This CDR3 is CASSQDRAGHTEAFF. The CDR3 nucleotides are TGCGCCAGCAGCCAAGATCGCGCAGGGCACACTGAAGCTTTCTTT.

In this sample, this clonotype turned up many times. This sequence joins TRBV20-1 and TRBJ1-6, with 8 bases matching TRBD1. Germline V lookup: CDR1 DFQATT, CDR2 SNEGSKA (reference sequence). CDR3 length equals 14 residues. The J segment lost 7 bases and the V segment lost 5 bases, leaving 7 bases of the junction unmatched. CDR3 bases: TGCAGTGCTCAGACAGGGGCCGAAAATTCACCCCTCCACTTT. It codes for CSAQTGAENSPLHF.

The V call is TRBV29-1, the J call TRBJ1-2, with D maybe TRBD1 (6 bases). The CDR3 sequence is 14 residues long. Per the germline V gene, CDR1 is SQVTM and CDR2 is ANQGSEA. Deletions cut 5 bases from V and 6 bases from J, with 19 bases between. The CDR3 here is CSVQIRGQGNGYTF. The CDR3 DNA sequence: TGCAGCGTTCAAATTCGGGGGCAAGGGAATGGCTACACCTTC.

V is TRBV27 and J is TRBJ1-5, with 7 bases identical to TRBD1. The germline V gene encodes CDR1 MNHEY and CDR2 SMNVEV (reference sequence). The CDR3 has 15 residues. Trimming cost V 6 bases and J 0 bases; bases outside gene matches: 5. In DNA, the CDR3 is TGTGCCAGCAGACTAGACAGGGCTAGCAATCAGCCCCAGCATTTT. It is translated as CASRLDRASNQPQHF.

The rearrangement joins TRBV6-1 to TRBJ1-2; D unresolved. Germline-derived CDR1 and CDR2 are MNHNS and SASEGT. The length of the CDR3 is 15 residues. The V and J ends lost 8 bases and 8 bases respectively, with 24 bases between them. The CDR3 loop reads CASRALLLEGEGYTF. CDR3 nucleotide sequence: TGTGCCAGCCGGGCCCTGTTGTTGGAGGGCGAAGGCTACACCTTC.

This clonotype appeared a few times. The chain uses TRBV6-5 and TRBJ2-3, with D hard to call. Germline CDR1 MNHEY, CDR2 SVGAGI. Trimming removed 7 bases from V and 6 bases from J, with 8 bases in between. The CDR3 has 11 residues. The CDR3 nucleotides are TGTGCCAGCACCGGACGGGATACGCAGTATTTT. Protein product: CASTGRDTQYF.

This clonotype was seen at least ten times. CDR3 sequence reads: CASSRLGGPTNEKLFF. DNA of the CDR3: TGCGCCAGCAGCCGGTTAGGTGGTCCGACGAATGAAAAACTGTTTTTT. V gene TRBV4-3 combines with J gene TRBJ1-4, with no clear D. This CDR3 has 16 residues. V was cut by 4 bases and J by 5 bases, with 17 bases left in between. Germline V CDR1 and CDR2: LGHNA, YSLEER.

Ten or more counts support this clonotype. This chain links TRBV7-2 with TRBJ2-5, with D perhaps TRBD1 (5 bases). V lost 5 bases to trimming and J lost 4 bases, with 11 bases between them. The CDR3 extends over 13 amino acids. Germline CDR1 reads SGHTA; CDR2 reads FQGNSA. CDR3 nucleotide sequence: TGTGCCAGCAGCCCGGACATGGGAGAGACCCAGTACTTC. Amino acid sequence: CASSPDMGETQYF. Using reference TRBV7-2 and TRBJ2-5 for the parts outside the CDR3, the full variable domain is GAGVSQSPSNKVTEKGKDVELRCDPISGHTALYWYRQSLGQGLEFLIYFQGNSAPDKSGLPSDRFSAERTGGSVSTLTIQRTQQEDSAVYLCASSPDMGETQYFGPGTRLLVL.

The J gene is TRBJ1-5, the V gene TRBV12-3 or TRBV12-4; D call uncertain. V was trimmed by 6 bases and J by 0 bases, leaving 15 bases between them. This CDR3 has 16 amino acids. The CDR3: CASSPHGSNSNQPQHF. The CDR3 DNA reads as TGTGCCAGCAGCCCCCACGGGTCGAATAGCAATCAGCCCCAGCATTTT.

This clonotype showed up many times. The gene calls are TRBV18 and TRBJ1-5; D unclear. This CDR3 spans 15 amino acids. The V and J ends lost 1 base and 2 bases respectively, with 9 bases between them. The germline V gene has CDR1 KGHSH and CDR2 LQKENI. CDR3: CASSPQGSGNQPQHF. The CDR3, as DNA: TGTGCCAGCTCACCACAGGGAAGCGGCAATCAGCCCCAGCATTTT. Using reference TRBV18 and TRBJ1-5 for the parts outside the CDR3, the full variable domain is NAGVMQNPRHLVRRRGQEARLRCSPMKGHSHVYWYRQLPEEGLKFMVYLQKENIIDESGMPKERFSAEFPKEGPSILRIQQVVRGDSAAYFCASSPQGSGNQPQHFGDGTRLSIL.

This clonotype was seen many times. V and J are TRBV7-2 and TRBJ2-3; TRBD2 agrees at 10 bases. The CDR3 spans 16 residues. The V gene's germline CDR1 is SGHTA and CDR2 FQGNSA. Trimming removed 5 bases from V and 1 base from J; junction bases left unmatched: 6. CDR3 residues: CASSHSGGPGTDTQYF. As DNA, the CDR3 is TGTGCCAGCAGCCATAGCGGGGGGCCGGGCACAGATACGCAGTATTTT.

This clonotype appeared once. The rearrangement links TRBV4-1 to TRBJ1-4; D gene uncertain. V lost 4 bases to trimming and J lost 0 bases, with 12 bases between them. This CDR3 has 16 residues. From germline, CDR1 is MGHRA and CDR2 YSYEKL. CDR3: CASSPLGVATNEKLFF. The CDR3 DNA reads TGCGCCAGCAGCCCCCTTGGTGTTGCAACTAATGAAAAACTGTTTTTT.